The 3 T cell receptor beta chains presented below share a single source sample, sequenced in a study of T-cell memory formation after mild COVID-19. TCRdb fed the 5' RACE reads into MiXCR, producing one record per CDR3 protein. This table holds 390,000 or so distinct CDR3 sequences, 16% found once. Sequencing was done on a sample of PBMCs or a T cell subset sorted from them (not recorded which). All receptors come from a man aged 18 to 30 who had mild COVID-19 (a few samples of this study predate the infection). Cell type and time point are not known.

This clonotype has just a few counts. The V call is TRBV11-3, the J call TRBJ2-1; maybe TRBD2 (5 bases). This CDR3 contains 13 residues. Trimming removed 1 base from V and 8 bases from J, with 9 bases in between. The germline gives CDR1 SGHNT, CDR2 YENEEA. CDR3 in amino acids: CASSLVARHEQFF. In DNA, the CDR3 is TGTGCCAGCAGCTTAGTAGCGCGTCATGAGCAGTTCTTC.

The sample holds many counts of this clonotype. The junction differs from germline at one of its ends, possibly a read error. The V gene is TRBV4-1, the J gene TRBJ1-1; no firm D call. The CDR3 is made up of 13 amino acids. Germline assignment: CDR1 MGHRA and CDR2 YSYEKL. The CDR3 sequence: CASSQGPNTEAFF. CDR3 in DNA: TGTGCCAGCAGCCAAGGACCCAACACTGAAGCTTTCTTT.

The J gene is TRBJ2-3, the V gene TRBV12-3 or TRBV12-4; D call uncertain. Trimming cost V 7 bases and J 3 bases, with 14 bases left between them. There are 14 residues in the CDR3. CDR3 protein: CASTIRETTDTQYF. The CDR3 DNA follows: TGTGCCAGCACTATTCGCGAAACGACAGATACGCAGTATTTT.